These T cell receptor beta chains were read from a single sample in a study of blood T cell repertoires in COVID-19. TCRdb's copy holds only in-frame clones and misses some; the assay was immunoSEQ multiplex PCR. The table has approximately 120,000 clones, roughly 86% seen once. Material for sequencing was peripheral blood. These receptors all stem from a woman between 50 and 59 years old who had recovered from COVID-19. Both conserved end residues are part of each CDR3.

J gene: TRBJ1-4
V gene: TRBV11-2
CDR3 protein: CASSLSVLVSGEKLFF

J gene: TRBJ2-1
V gene: TRBV5-1
CDR3 protein: CASSLESWGLDSEQFF

J gene: TRBJ1-1
V gene: TRBV7-3
CDR3 protein: CASSLRETGGGTEAFF

J gene: TRBJ2-7
V gene: TRBV30
CDR3 protein: CAWSLGLYEQYF

J gene: TRBJ1-2
V gene: TRBV6-5
CDR3 protein: CASQDRGLRGYTF

J gene: TRBJ2-2
V gene: TRBV6-2/TRBV6-3
CDR3 protein: CASSYSPSDDHANTGELFF

J gene: TRBJ2-7
V gene: TRBV6-5
CDR3 protein: CASHAPSGSYEQYF

J gene: TRBJ1-2
V gene: TRBV6-6
CDR3 protein: CASSPQTGGVNGYTF

J gene: TRBJ2-5
V gene: TRBV24-1
CDR3 protein: CATSTPGQAGETQYF

J gene: TRBJ2-2
V gene: TRBV5-1
CDR3 protein: CASSSIRGAGELFF

J gene: TRBJ2-5
V gene: TRBV7-2
CDR3 protein: CASSGIGVQETQYF

J gene: TRBJ1-5
V gene: TRBV5-8
CDR3 protein: CASSLGDLRSNQPQHF

J gene: TRBJ1-5
V gene: TRBV2
CDR3 protein: CASSGELYQPQHF

J gene: TRBJ2-1
V gene: TRBV25-1
CDR3 protein: CASSEGPRQLAGLYEQFF

J gene: TRBJ1-1
V gene: TRBV3-1/TRBV3-2
CDR3 protein: CASSPRVWGTEAFF

J gene: TRBJ2-7
V gene: TRBV9
CDR3 protein: CASSVSGIAYEQYF

J gene: TRBJ1-2
V gene: TRBV12-3/TRBV12-4
CDR3 protein: CASSLGGNYGYTF

J gene: TRBJ2-7
V gene: TRBV28
CDR3 protein: CASSPPGAVTTYEQYF

J gene: TRBJ2-7
V gene: TRBV27
CDR3 protein: CASSRDRVSHEQYF

J gene: TRBJ2-7
V gene: TRBV7-9
CDR3 protein: CASSSGYGVSYEQYF

J gene: TRBJ2-1
V gene: TRBV5-1
CDR3 protein: CASGTSGTRYNEQFF

J gene: TRBJ1-6
V gene: TRBV28
CDR3 protein: CASRAGQQLPRSPLHF

J gene: TRBJ1-2
V gene: TRBV6-5
CDR3 protein: CASSYSGGGSNYGYTF

J gene: TRBJ2-3
V gene: TRBV10-3
CDR3 protein: CAISEFSGSSDTQYF

J gene: TRBJ2-7
V gene: TRBV2
CDR3 protein: CASSEGGSLYEQYF

J gene: TRBJ2-3
V gene: TRBV5-1
CDR3 protein: CASSLGTGRRIDTQYF

J gene: TRBJ1-2
V gene: TRBV6-5
CDR3 protein: CATSLGFNYGYTF

J gene: TRBJ2-1
V gene: TRBV9
CDR3 protein: CASSVTSAAYNEQFF

J gene: TRBJ1-2
V gene: TRBV6-5
CDR3 protein: CASIKEGVWSYTF

J gene: TRBJ2-2
V gene: TRBV19
CDR3 protein: CGAGGFTGELFF

J gene: TRBJ1-4
V gene: TRBV5-5
CDR3 protein: CASSLDGGMSEKLFF

J gene: TRBJ2-2
V gene: TRBV6-2/TRBV6-3
CDR3 protein: CASSRGGTFANTGELFF

J gene: TRBJ1-4
V gene: TRBV7-2
CDR3 protein: CASSRTGGRGKLFF

J gene: TRBJ1-1
V gene: TRBV29-1
CDR3 protein: CSVLLENTEAFF

J gene: TRBJ2-5
V gene: TRBV10-1
CDR3 protein: CASSPGLAGYQETQYF

J gene: TRBJ1-2
V gene: TRBV7-2
CDR3 protein: CASSLGQSLYGYTF

J gene: TRBJ2-2
V gene: TRBV9
CDR3 protein: CASSEAQAGGQIGGELFF

J gene: TRBJ2-5
V gene: TRBV7-3
CDR3 protein: CASSLDYTETQYF

J gene: TRBJ1-1
V gene: TRBV2
CDR3 protein: CASNRAGTTEAFF

J gene: TRBJ2-7
V gene: TRBV5-6
CDR3 protein: CASSFKRTVRGYEQYF

J gene: TRBJ1-4
V gene: TRBV2
CDR3 protein: CARQGTEEKLFF

J gene: TRBJ2-1
V gene: TRBV3-1/TRBV3-2
CDR3 protein: CASSQAPGTGSSYNEQFF

J gene: TRBJ1-2
V gene: TRBV12-3/TRBV12-4
CDR3 protein: CASSADRRHGYTF

J gene: TRBJ2-5
V gene: TRBV7-2
CDR3 protein: CASSPQGETQYF

J gene: TRBJ1-1
V gene: TRBV18
CDR3 protein: CASSPGRGAFF

J gene: TRBJ1-5
V gene: TRBV6-5
CDR3 protein: CASSSKATGSQPQHF

J gene: TRBJ2-5
V gene: TRBV29-1
CDR3 protein: CSVGTGGETQYF

J gene: TRBJ1-1
V gene: TRBV7-9
CDR3 protein: CASSHPSNTEAFF

J gene: TRBJ1-6
V gene: TRBV6-5
CDR3 protein: CASAAQNSPLHF

J gene: TRBJ2-2
V gene: TRBV6-2/TRBV6-3
CDR3 protein: CASSYSFPTRGAGELFF

J gene: TRBJ2-1
V gene: TRBV11-3
CDR3 protein: CASSFSGTSGATYNEQFF

J gene: TRBJ1-1
V gene: TRBV7-3
CDR3 protein: CASSLTSGNTEAFF

J gene: TRBJ2-7
V gene: TRBV28
CDR3 protein: CASSLTTTGSYEQYF

J gene: TRBJ2-2
V gene: TRBV5-1
CDR3 protein: CASSLLGLMQTNTGELFF